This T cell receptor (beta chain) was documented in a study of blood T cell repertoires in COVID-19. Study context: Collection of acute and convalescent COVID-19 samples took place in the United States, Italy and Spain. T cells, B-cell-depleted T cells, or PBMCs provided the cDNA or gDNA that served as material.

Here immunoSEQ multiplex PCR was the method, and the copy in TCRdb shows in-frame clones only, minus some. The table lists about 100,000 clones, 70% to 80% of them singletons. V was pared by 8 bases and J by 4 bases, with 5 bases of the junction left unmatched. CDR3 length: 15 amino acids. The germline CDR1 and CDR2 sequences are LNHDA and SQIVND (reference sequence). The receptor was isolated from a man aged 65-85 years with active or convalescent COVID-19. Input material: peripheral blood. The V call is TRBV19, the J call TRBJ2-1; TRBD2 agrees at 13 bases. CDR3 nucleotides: TGTGCCAGTGGAGAGACTAGCGGGAGGTACAATGAGCAGTTCTTC. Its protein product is CASGETSGRYNEQFF.